The present TCR beta chain was sequenced within a study of shared clonotypes between healthy human individuals. The repertoire was sequenced with immunoSEQ multiplex PCR; TCRdb's copy has only in-frame clones and lacks some. The repertoire holds fewer than 1.6 million clones, with approximately 98.5% as singletons. Germline CDR1 reads MDHEN; CDR2 reads SYDVKM. There are 16 residues in the CDR3. The ends lost 5 bases at V and 3 bases at J; junction bases unmatched: 4. Sequencing was carried out using naive CD4+ T cells sorted from blood. Subset: CD45RA+ positively selected. The chain combines TRBV28 with TRBJ2-3; 14 nucleotides match TRBD2. The TCR was taken from a man younger than 40 in good health. DNA for the CDR3: TGTGCCAGCAGTCCAGGGACTAGCGGGAGAACAGATACGCAGTATTTT. It translates to CASSPGTSGRTDTQYF. The full variable domain, completed using reference TRBV28 and TRBJ2-3, is DVKVTQSSRYLVKRTGEKVFLECVQDMDHENMFWYRQDPGLGLRLIYFSYDVKMKEKGDIPEGYSVSREKKERFSLILESASTNQTSMYLCASSPGTSGRTDTQYFGPGTRLTVL.